What follows are 24 T cell receptor beta chains derived from one specimen sequenced in a study of post-analysis software for immune sequencing data. Carried by the TCR beta cDNA libraries were unique molecular identifiers. TCRdb reanalysed the PCR reads using MiXCR and keeps one entry per CDR3 protein. The sample holds approximately 730,000 distinct CDR3 sequences; just over 45% are singletons and the top ten take roughly 5.2%. The study, taken as a whole, reports: About five TRBV segments were more frequent in patients than controls; TRBV5-6, TRBV5-1 and TRBV20-1 belonged to this group.

These receptors have no identified antigens. Sample: blood. The receptors were sampled from a girl aged 5 to 17 with multiple sclerosis.

This clonotype was counted a few times. The gene calls are TRBV20-1 and TRBJ2-7, with D maybe TRBD1 (6 bases). The CDR3 totals 15 residues. Germline V gene sequence: CDR1 DFQATT, CDR2 SNEGSKA (reference sequence). Trimming removed 0 bases from V and 0 bases from J, with 12 bases in between. CDR3 sequence: CSARDGDRSSYEQYF. In DNA, the CDR3 is TGCAGTGCTAGAGATGGAGACAGGAGCTCCTACGAGCAGTACTTC.

CDR3 sequence (DNA): TGTGCCAGCCGCTGGGACACCGGGGAGCTGTTTTTT. Its protein product is CASRWDTGELFF. The chain is built from TRBV7-2 and TRBJ2-2; D unclear. V lost 8 bases and J 3 bases, leaving 7 bases between the germline ends. The CDR3 extends over 12 amino acids. Germline CDR1 reads SGHTA; CDR2 reads FQGNSA.

This clonotype was seen a single time. This chain connects TRBV15 to TRBJ2-7, with 9 nucleotides matching TRBD1. With 0 bases clipped from V and 4 bases from J, the junction kept 4 bases outside the gene matches. The CDR3 extends over 15 amino acids. Germline CDR1 LNHNV, CDR2 YYDKDF (reference sequence). DNA for the CDR3: TGTGCCACCAGCAGAGATCGACAGGGGGGTTACGAGCAGTACTTC. Protein: CATSRDRQGGYEQYF.

A few counts support this clonotype. The rearrangement uses TRBV27 and TRBJ2-4; D tentatively reads TRBD1 or TRBD2 (5 bases each). The last part of the DNA fits TRBJ2-7 better; the J call may be wrong. Per the germline V gene, CDR1 is MNHEY and CDR2 is SMNVEV (reference sequence). CDR3 length equals 15 residues. DNA for the CDR3: TGTGCCAGCAGTTTATTTCTCGGGACCGTCTACGAGCAGTACTTC. Amino acid sequence: CASSLFLGTVYEQYF.

The CDR3 region has the DNA TGCAGTGCCCGGTCCCGGGAGACCCAGTACTTC. As protein: CSARSRETQYF. The chain employs TRBV20-1 and TRBJ2-7; D remains unclear. TRBJ2-5 matches the DNA end more closely, so the J call is doubtful. Germline-derived CDR1 and CDR2 are DFQATT and SNEGSKA (reference sequence). The CDR3 extends over 11 amino acids.

This clonotype was found a few times. CDR3 residues: CASRPRDQSPNEQFF. In DNA form, the CDR3 reads TGTGCCAGCAGGCCCCGGGATCAGTCCCCAAATGAGCAGTTCTTC. The V gene is TRBV6-5, the J gene TRBJ2-1, with D perhaps matching TRBD2 (5 bases). CDR1 and CDR2 (germline): MNHEY, SVGAGI. Between the trimmed V and J ends, which lost 6 bases and 7 bases, there was a span of 19 bases. CDR3 length equals 15 residues.

The V and J genes are TRBV12-3 or TRBV12-4 and TRBJ2-7, with 12 bases identical to TRBD1. Germline trimming cut 5 bases from V and 3 bases from J; bases unmatched to any gene: 17. The CDR3 extends over 19 amino acids. CDR3 sequence reads: CASSAYGTGGPAANYEQYF. The CDR3 DNA reads TGTGCCAGCAGTGCCTACGGGACAGGGGGCCCCGCAGCAAACTACGAGCAGTACTTC.

CDR3 in DNA: TGTGCCAGCAGGTCCCTAGCCAAAAACATTCAGTACTTC. Its translation is CASRSLAKNIQYF. The chain carries TRBV5-8 and TRBJ2-4; D gene unclear. V dropped 5 bases and J dropped 0 bases, with 6 bases sitting between them. The CDR3 extends over 13 amino acids. In germline, CDR1 is SGHTS, CDR2 YDEGEE. Variable domain in full (rest from reference TRBV5-8 and TRBJ2-4): EAGVTQSPTHLIKTRGQQATLRCSPISGHTSVYWYQQALGLGLQFLLWYDEGEERNRGNFPPRFSGRQFPNYSSELNVNALELEDSALYLCASRSLAKNIQYFGAGTRLSVL.

The table lists this clonotype with a few counts. CDR3: CSVEDRRGADEQFF. The CDR3 DNA reads as TGCAGCGTTGAAGATCGGCGGGGCGCGGATGAGCAGTTCTTC. V and J are TRBV29-1 and TRBJ2-1; possibly TRBD2 for D (6 bases). V was cut by 0 bases and J by 8 bases, with 14 bases left in between. In germline, CDR1 is SQVTM, CDR2 ANQGSEA. The CDR3 is 14 amino acids.

This clonotype has a handful of counts. V and J are TRBV4-1 and TRBJ2-7; 8 bases are a match to TRBD2. V lost 5 bases, J lost 2 bases, and 5 bases stayed unmatched. Per germline, CDR1 MGHRA and CDR2 YSYEKL. There are 14 residues in the CDR3. The DNA of the CDR3 is TGCGCCAGCAGCGACAGCGGGAGCCCCTACGAGCAGTACTTC. Translated, it gives CASSDSGSPYEQYF.

On this clonotype itself: The junction and the germline gene differ at one end; a read error may be behind it. The V gene is TRBV18, the J gene TRBJ2-3; 9 nucleotides agree with TRBD2. This CDR3 comprises 14 residues. Germline CDR1 KGHSH, CDR2 LQKENI. CDR3 region: CASSPGTSIDTQYF. CDR3 sequence (DNA): TGTGCCAGCTCACCCGGGACTAGCATAGATACGCAGTATTTT.

This chain uses TRBV20-1 with TRBJ1-2; D possibly corresponds to TRBD1 (5 bases). This CDR3 is built from 11 residues. Germline CDR1 reads DFQATT; CDR2 reads SNEGSKA (reference sequence). V lost 6 bases and J lost 6, with 11 bases in between. The CDR3, as DNA: TGCAGTGCCCTGACAGTGCATGGCTACACCTTC. Its protein is CSALTVHGYTF.

The chain links TRBV12-3 or TRBV12-4 to TRBJ1-5; tentative D call: TRBD1 (6 bases). Trimming removed 6 bases at V and 4 bases at J, with 16 bases between. The CDR3 length is 15 residues. In DNA, the CDR3 is TGTGCCAGCAGCCCCCAGGGGACCGGTAATCAGCCCCAGCATTTT. Translating gives CASSPQGTGNQPQHF.

The chain links TRBV30 to TRBJ1-5; the match to TRBD1 covers 7 bases. After removal of 5 bases from V and 1 base from J, the junction contained 2 bases not matched to a gene. Germline values: CDR1 GTSNPN, CDR2 SVGIG (reference sequence). This CDR3 is built from 13 residues. As DNA, the CDR3 is TGTGCCTGGGACAGGGACAGCAATCAGCCCCAGCATTTT. Translating gives CAWDRDSNQPQHF.

This rearrangement joins TRBV7-8 to TRBJ1-3; TRBD1 is a possible D gene (6 bases). Trimming shortened V by 1 base and J by 2 bases, and 21 bases separated the two germline ends. Germline CDR1 reads SGHVS; CDR2 reads FQNEAQ. The CDR3 totals 19 residues. As DNA, the CDR3 is TGTGCCAGCAGCTTAGGACCCCTGAAGGGGGAAATAACTGGAAACACCATATATTTT. Protein: CASSLGPLKGEITGNTIYF.

This clonotype has a handful of counts. This chain's CDR3 is CATSDPSVGGVGEQYF. Here the CDR3 DNA reads TGTGCCACCAGTGACCCCTCCGTGGGGGGGGTCGGGGAGCAGTACTTC. The chain combines TRBV24-1 with TRBJ2-4; 7 nucleotides align to TRBD2. Germline V gene lookup returns CDR1 KGHDR and CDR2 SFDVKD. V dropped 4 bases and J dropped 13; count of bases not matched to a gene: 18. The CDR3 sequence is 16 residues long.

In this sample, this clonotype turned up a few times. The genes are TRBV7-8 and TRBJ2-7; a weak D match, TRBD2 (7 bases). Per germline, CDR1 SGHVS and CDR2 FQNEAQ. V lost 5 bases and J lost 1, with 21 bases in between. This CDR3 has 17 amino acids. CDR3 region: CASSPYPGAGVSYEQYF. In nucleotides, the CDR3 is TGTGCCAGCAGCCCCTACCCAGGGGCGGGAGTATCCTACGAGCAGTACTTC.

Concerning this clonotype itself: At one end, the junction sequence differs from germline, possibly due to a read error. The chain combines TRBV20-1 with TRBJ1-5; TRBD1 is a possible D gene (5 bases). Germline CDR1 DFQATT, CDR2 SNEGSKA (reference sequence). The CDR3 runs 13 residues. The CDR3 sequence is CSASDSSNQPQHF. The CDR3 nucleotides read TGCAGCGCTAGCGACAGTAGCAATCAGCCCCAGCATTTT.

The V gene is TRBV20-1, the J gene TRBJ2-5; the D gene could be TRBD1 or TRBD2 (6 bases each). The J call may be incorrect, as the DNA end agrees better with TRBJ2-7. Germline V gives CDR1 DFQATT, CDR2 SNEGSKA (reference sequence). CDR3 size: 12 residues. DNA of the CDR3: TGCAGTGCTATCGGGGGCAACTACGAGCAGTACTTC. Amino acids: CSAIGGNYEQYF.

This clonotype was counted between two and nine times. The V call is TRBV3-1, the J call TRBJ2-3; 10 nucleotides line up with TRBD2. J was trimmed by 2 bases and V by 5 bases; bases with no gene match: 7. The length of the CDR3 is 16 residues. Per the germline V gene, CDR1 is LGHDT and CDR2 is YNNKEL (reference sequence). This chain's CDR3 is CASSFGAGGPTDTQYF. In DNA, the CDR3 is TGTGCCAGCAGCTTTGGAGCGGGAGGGCCCACAGATACGCAGTATTTT.

V and J are TRBV7-8 and TRBJ1-2, with unresolved D. Germline V lookup: CDR1 SGHVS, CDR2 FQNEAQ. This CDR3 has 13 amino acids. The germline V and J ends were trimmed by 3 bases and 6 bases, with 11 bases remaining between them. The CDR3 region has the DNA TGTGCCAGCAGCTTCCTTTATAGTGATGGCTACACCTTC. This gives the protein CASSFLYSDGYTF.

The rearrangement uses TRBV5-1 and TRBJ2-5, with 9 bases identical to TRBD2. The J call may be faulty, since TRBJ2-7 better matches the DNA end. Germline CDR1 is SGHRS and CDR2 is YFSETQ. CDR3 length: 16 residues. The DNA of the CDR3 is TGCGCCAGCAGCTTGGAGGCGGGAGGGTTGCGCTACGAGCAGTACTTC. Residues: CASSLEAGGLRYEQYF.

This clonotype showed up just a few times. The junction shows a germline mismatch at one end, possibly a read error. J is TRBJ1-5 and V is TRBV20-1; a weak D match, TRBD1 (5 bases). Per germline, CDR1 DFQATT and CDR2 SNEGSKA (reference sequence). The CDR3 has 16 residues. The CDR3 region has the DNA TGCAGTGCCAGAGCCGTTGGAGGGGTCGGCAATCAGCCCCAGCATTTT. Translating it yields CSARAVGGVGNQPQHF.

This clonotype was seen more than once but under ten times. This chain uses TRBV29-1 with TRBJ1-2; TRBD1 matches 11 bases. Germline assignment: CDR1 SQVTM and CDR2 ANQGSEA. CDR3 length: 12 residues. Losses at the gene ends were 6 bases for V and 7 bases for J; bases not matched to a gene: 4. CDR3 in DNA: TGCAGCGTCTGGACAGGGGGCCTTGGCTACACCTTC. It codes for CSVWTGGLGYTF. The entire variable domain, with the rest obtained from reference TRBV29-1 and TRBJ1-2, is as follows: SAVISQKPSRDICQRGTSLTIQCQVDSQVTMMFWYRQQPGQSLTLIATANQGSEATYESGFVIDKFPISRPNLTFSTLTVSNMSPEDSSIYLCSVWTGGLGYTFGSGTRLTVV.